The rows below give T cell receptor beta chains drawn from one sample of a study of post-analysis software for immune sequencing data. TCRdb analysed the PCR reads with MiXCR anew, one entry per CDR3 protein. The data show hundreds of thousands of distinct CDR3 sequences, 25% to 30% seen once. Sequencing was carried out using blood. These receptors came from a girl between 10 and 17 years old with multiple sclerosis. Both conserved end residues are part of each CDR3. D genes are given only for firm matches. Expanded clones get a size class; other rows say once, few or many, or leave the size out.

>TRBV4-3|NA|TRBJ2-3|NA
CASSQEGTVSTDTQYF
TGCGCCAGCAGCCAAGAGGGGACTGTTAGCACAGATACGCAGTATTTT
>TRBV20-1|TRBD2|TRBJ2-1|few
CSAEGLAGGRSFNEQFF
TGCAGTGCCGAGGGGCTAGCGGGAGGAAGGAGTTTTAATGAGCAGTTCTTC
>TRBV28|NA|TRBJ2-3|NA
CASRMTGTYSDTQYF
TGTGCCAGCAGGATGACCGGGACCTATTCAGATACGCAGTATTTT
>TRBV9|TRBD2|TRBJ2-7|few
CASSARLAATYEQYF
TGTGCCAGCAGCGCCAGACTAGCGGCCACCTACGAGCAGTACTTC
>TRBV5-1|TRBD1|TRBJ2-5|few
CASSLEDRWETQYF
TGCGCCAGCAGCTTGGAGGACAGGTGGGAGACCCAGTACTTC
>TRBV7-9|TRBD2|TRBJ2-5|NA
CASSSPSGGQETQYF
TGTGCCAGCAGCTCCCCGTCGGGAGGCCAAGAGACCCAGTACTTC
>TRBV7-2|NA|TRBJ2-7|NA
CASSAGSFEQYF
TGTGCCAGCAGCGCGGGGAGCTTCGAGCAGTACTTC
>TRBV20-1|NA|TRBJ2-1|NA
CSASLARGVNEQFF
TGCAGTGCTAGCCTAGCACGAGGGGTGAATGAGCAGTTCTTC
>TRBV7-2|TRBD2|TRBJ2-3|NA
CASSPLSGGATDTQYF
TGTGCCAGCAGCCCCTTGAGCGGGGGGGCGACAGATACGCAGTATTTT
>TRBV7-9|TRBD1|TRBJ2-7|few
CASSNPGTGGLEQYF
TGTGCCAGCAGCAACCCCGGGACAGGGGGCCTCGAGCAGTACTTC
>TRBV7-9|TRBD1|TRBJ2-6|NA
CASSSTGDRANVLTF
TGTGCCAGCAGCTCCACAGGGGATAGGGCCAACGTCCTGACTTTC
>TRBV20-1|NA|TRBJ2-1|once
CGARRTVYNEQFF
TGCGGTGCTCGCCGGACAGTCTACAATGAGCAGTTCTTC
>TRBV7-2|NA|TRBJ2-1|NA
CASSLGGGGQFF
TGTGCCAGCAGCTTAGGAGGGGGAGGCCAGTTCTTC
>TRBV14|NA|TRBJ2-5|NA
CACSQEGVVETQYF
TGTGCCTGCAGCCAAGAGGGGGTGGTGGAGACCCAGTACTTC
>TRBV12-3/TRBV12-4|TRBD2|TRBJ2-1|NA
CASSLEIPSGTYNEQFF
TGTGCCAGCAGTTTAGAAATCCCTAGCGGGACTTACAATGAGCAGTTCTTC
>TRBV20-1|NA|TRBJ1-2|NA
CSAARGGAGYTF
TGCAGTGCCGCCAGGGGAGGGGCTGGCTACACCTTC
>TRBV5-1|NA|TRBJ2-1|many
CASSLNRDAYNEQFF
TGCGCCAGCAGCCTAAACCGGGACGCCTACAATGAGCAGTTCTTC
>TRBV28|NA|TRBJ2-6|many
CASSPLGAGANVLTF
TGTGCCAGCAGTCCGTTAGGGGCTGGGGCCAACGTCCTGACTTTC
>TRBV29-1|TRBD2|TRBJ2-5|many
CSVGLADQETQYF
TGCAGCGTTGGACTAGCGGACCAAGAGACCCAGTACTTC
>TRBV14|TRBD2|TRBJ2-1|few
CASSQEGVGLAPYNEQFF
TGTGCCAGCAGCCAAGAGGGTGTGGGACTAGCCCCCTACAATGAGCAGTTCTTC
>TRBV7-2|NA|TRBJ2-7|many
CASSLASDLHTYEQYF
TGTGCCAGCAGCTTAGCGAGTGACCTTCACACCTACGAGCAGTACTTC
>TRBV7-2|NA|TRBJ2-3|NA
CASSPSFSPTDTQYF
TGTGCCAGCAGCCCCTCGTTTAGCCCCACAGATACGCAGTATTTT
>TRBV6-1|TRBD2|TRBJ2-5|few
CASSPGLAGRGGETQYF
TGTGCCAGCAGCCCGGGACTAGCGGGCCGGGGTGGAGAGACCCAGTACTTC
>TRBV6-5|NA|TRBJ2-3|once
CASSYSKFGGDTQYF
TGTGCCAGCAGTTACTCGAAGTTTGGAGGAGATACGCAGTATTTT
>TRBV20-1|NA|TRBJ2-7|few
CSARASSGGTYEQYF
TGCAGTGCTAGAGCGTCCAGCGGAGGAACCTACGAGCAGTACTTC
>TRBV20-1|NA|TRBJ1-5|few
CSASFGQPQHF
TGCAGTGCTAGTTTTGGACAGCCCCAGCATTTT
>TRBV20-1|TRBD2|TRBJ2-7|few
CSAHIAGGPYEQYF
TGCAGTGCTCATATAGCGGGAGGCCCCTACGAGCAGTACTTC
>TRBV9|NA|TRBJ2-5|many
CASSVQGTSETQYF
TGTGCCAGCAGCGTACAGGGAACTTCGGAGACCCAGTACTTC
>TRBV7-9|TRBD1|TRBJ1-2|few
CASSSIRDRTTNYGYTF
TGTGCCAGCAGCTCTATACGGGACAGGACAACCAACTATGGCTACACCTTC
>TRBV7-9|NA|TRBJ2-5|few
CASSLAPVMGETQYF
TGTGCCAGCAGCTTAGCCCCAGTAATGGGAGAGACCCAGTACTTC
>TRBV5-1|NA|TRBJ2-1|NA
CASSSPGSSGQFF
TGCGCCAGCAGCTCCCCCGGGAGCTCGGGGCAGTTCTTC
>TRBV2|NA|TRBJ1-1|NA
CASRQTNTEAFF
TGTGCCAGCAGACAGACGAACACTGAAGCTTTCTTT
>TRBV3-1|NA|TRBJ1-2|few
CASSQGSGATYGYTF
TGTGCCAGCAGCCAAGGGTCGGGGGCTACCTATGGCTACACCTTC
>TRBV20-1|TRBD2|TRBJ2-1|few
CSARERGVPYNEQFF
TGCAGTGCTAGAGAGCGGGGGGTTCCCTACAATGAGCAGTTCTTC
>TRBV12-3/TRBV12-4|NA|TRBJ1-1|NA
CASSLSSVGVKAFF
TGTGCCAGCAGTTTAAGCTCTGTAGGAGTGAAAGCTTTCTTT
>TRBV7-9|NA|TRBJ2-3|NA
CASSVLRVSTDTQYF
TGTGCCAGCAGCGTGCTCCGGGTTAGCACAGATACGCAGTATTTT
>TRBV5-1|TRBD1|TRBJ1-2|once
CASSQRTSDRDGYTF
TGCGCCAGCAGCCAGAGGACTTCGGACAGGGATGGCTACACCTTC
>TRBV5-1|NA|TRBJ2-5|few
CASSSTPRETQYF
TGCGCCAGCAGCTCGACCCCCCGTGAGACCCAGTACTTC
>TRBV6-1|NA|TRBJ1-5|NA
CASSEAPSGGLQPQHF
TGTGCCAGCAGTGAAGCCCCAAGTGGGGGCCTCCAGCCCCAGCATTTT
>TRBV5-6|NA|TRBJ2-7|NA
CASSSEILRTATYEQYF
TGTGCCAGCAGCTCCGAGATCTTGAGGACAGCCACCTACGAGCAGTACTTC
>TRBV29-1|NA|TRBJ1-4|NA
CSVADGGEKLFF
TGCAGCGTGGCCGACGGAGGAGAAAAACTGTTTTTT
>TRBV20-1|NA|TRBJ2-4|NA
CSAGGRGGREQYF
TGCAGTGCTGGGGGACGGGGAGGAAGAGAGCAGTACTTC
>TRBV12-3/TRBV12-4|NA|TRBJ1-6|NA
CASSGYLGARGSPLHF
TGTGCCAGCAGCGGATACTTAGGGGCTCGGGGTTCACCCCTCCACTTT
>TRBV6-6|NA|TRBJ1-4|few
CASSPPRTAGGKLFF
TGTGCCAGCAGTCCGCCCCGGACAGCCGGGGGAAAACTGTTTTTT
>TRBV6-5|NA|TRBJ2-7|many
CASEVGGEQYF
TGTGCCAGTGAGGTTGGAGGCGAGCAGTACTTC
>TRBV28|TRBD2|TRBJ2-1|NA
CASAQGGRKNEQFF
TGTGCCAGCGCCCAGGGCGGGAGAAAGAATGAGCAGTTCTTC
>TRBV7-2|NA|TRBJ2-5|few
CASSNPRGPSRETQYF
TGTGCCAGCAGTAACCCCAGGGGCCCGTCGCGGGAGACCCAGTACTTC
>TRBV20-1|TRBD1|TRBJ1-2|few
CSARVSGGVYGYTF
TGCAGTGCTAGAGTGTCAGGGGGCGTCTATGGCTACACCTTC
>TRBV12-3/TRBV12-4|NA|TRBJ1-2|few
CASSQHTGLSRDGYTF
TGTGCCAGCAGCCAACACACAGGACTCTCGAGAGATGGCTACACCTTC
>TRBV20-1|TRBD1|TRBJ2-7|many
CSARDPGQVFSYEQYF
TGCAGTGCTAGAGATCCGGGACAGGTTTTCTCCTACGAGCAGTACTTC
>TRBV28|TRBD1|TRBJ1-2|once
CASSLRSDRVGYTF
TGTGCCAGCAGTTTACGGTCCGACAGGGTTGGCTACACCTTC